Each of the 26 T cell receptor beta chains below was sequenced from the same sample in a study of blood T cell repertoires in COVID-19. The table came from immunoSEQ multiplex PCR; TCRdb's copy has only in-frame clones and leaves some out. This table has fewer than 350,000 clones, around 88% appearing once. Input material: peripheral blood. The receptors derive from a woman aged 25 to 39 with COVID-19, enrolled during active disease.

The CDR3 DNA sequence: TGTGCCAGCAGCCAAGAGGGCGGGCGGGGCTACAATGAGCAGTTCTTC. Its protein product is CASSQEGGRGYNEQFF. The rearrangement links TRBV4-2 to TRBJ2-1; possible D gene TRBD2, 6 bases. The CDR3 is 16 residues long. Germline V gene lookup returns CDR1 LGHNA and CDR2 YNFKEQ. Trimming took 0 bases from V and 3 from J, leaving 12 bases between them.

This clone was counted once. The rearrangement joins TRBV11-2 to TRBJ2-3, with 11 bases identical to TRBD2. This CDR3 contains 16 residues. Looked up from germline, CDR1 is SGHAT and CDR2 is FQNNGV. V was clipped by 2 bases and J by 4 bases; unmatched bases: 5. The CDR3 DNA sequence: TGTGCCAGCAGCTTAAGGATTAGCGGGGGGGCAGATACGCAGTATTTT. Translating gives CASSLRISGGADTQYF.

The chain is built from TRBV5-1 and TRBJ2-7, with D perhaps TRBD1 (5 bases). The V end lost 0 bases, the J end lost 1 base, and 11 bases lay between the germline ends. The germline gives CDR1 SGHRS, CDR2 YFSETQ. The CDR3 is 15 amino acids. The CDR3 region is CASSLAGPPSYEQYF. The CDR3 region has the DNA TGCGCCAGCAGCTTGGCAGGGCCCCCTTCCTACGAGCAGTACTTC.

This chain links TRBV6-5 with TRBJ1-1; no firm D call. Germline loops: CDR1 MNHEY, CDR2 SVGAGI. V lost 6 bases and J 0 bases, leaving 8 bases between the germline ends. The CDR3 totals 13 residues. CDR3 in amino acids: CASSALLNTEAFF. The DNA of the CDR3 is TGTGCCAGCAGCGCACTCTTGAACACTGAAGCTTTCTTT.

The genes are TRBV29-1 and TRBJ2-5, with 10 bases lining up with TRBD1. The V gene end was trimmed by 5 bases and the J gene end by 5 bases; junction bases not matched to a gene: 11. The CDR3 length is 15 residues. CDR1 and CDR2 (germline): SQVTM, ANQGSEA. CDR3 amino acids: CSVNPTGGFGETQYF. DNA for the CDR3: TGCAGCGTTAACCCGACAGGGGGCTTTGGGGAGACCCAGTACTTC. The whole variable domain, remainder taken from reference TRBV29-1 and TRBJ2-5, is SAVISQKPSRDICQRGTSLTIQCQVDSQVTMMFWYRQQPGQSLTLIATANQGSEATYESGFVIDKFPISRPNLTFSTLTVSNMSPEDSSIYLCSVNPTGGFGETQYFGPGTRLLVL.

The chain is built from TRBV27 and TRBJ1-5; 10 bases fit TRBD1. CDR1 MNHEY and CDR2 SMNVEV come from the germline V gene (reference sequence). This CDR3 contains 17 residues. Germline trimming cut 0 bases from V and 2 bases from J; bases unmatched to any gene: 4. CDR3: CASSLSGDRGGNQPQHF. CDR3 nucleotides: TGTGCCAGCAGTTTATCGGGGGACAGGGGTGGCAATCAGCCCCAGCATTTT.

The CDR3 region is CATSGVYNEQFF. CDR3 nucleotides: TGTGCCACTTCCGGGGTCTACAATGAGCAGTTCTTC. The V and J genes are TRBV19 and TRBJ2-1; TRBD2 might be the D (5 bases). There are 12 residues in the CDR3. CDR1 and CDR2 from the germline V gene are LNHDA and SQIVND (reference sequence). V shed 10 bases and J shed 3 bases, with 10 bases lying between them.

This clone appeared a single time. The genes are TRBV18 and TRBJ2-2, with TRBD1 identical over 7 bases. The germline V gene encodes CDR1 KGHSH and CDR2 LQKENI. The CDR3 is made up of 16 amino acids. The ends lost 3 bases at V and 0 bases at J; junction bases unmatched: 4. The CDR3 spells CASSPGQASNTGELFF. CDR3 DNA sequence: TGTGCCAGCTCACCCGGACAGGCCTCGAACACCGGGGAGCTGTTTTTT.

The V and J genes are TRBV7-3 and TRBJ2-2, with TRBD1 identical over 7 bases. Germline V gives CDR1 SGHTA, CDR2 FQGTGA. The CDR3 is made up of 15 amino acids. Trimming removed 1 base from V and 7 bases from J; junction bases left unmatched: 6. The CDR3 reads CASSLKPGGVGELFF. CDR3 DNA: TGTGCCAGCAGCTTAAAACCAGGGGGTGTCGGGGAGCTGTTTTTT.

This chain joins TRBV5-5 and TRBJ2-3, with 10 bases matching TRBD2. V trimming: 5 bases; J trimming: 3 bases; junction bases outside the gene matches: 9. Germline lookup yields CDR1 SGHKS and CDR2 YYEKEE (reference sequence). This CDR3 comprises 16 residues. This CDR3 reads CASRFLAGEGTDTQYF. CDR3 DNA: TGTGCCAGCAGATTTCTAGCGGGAGAGGGTACAGATACGCAGTATTTT.

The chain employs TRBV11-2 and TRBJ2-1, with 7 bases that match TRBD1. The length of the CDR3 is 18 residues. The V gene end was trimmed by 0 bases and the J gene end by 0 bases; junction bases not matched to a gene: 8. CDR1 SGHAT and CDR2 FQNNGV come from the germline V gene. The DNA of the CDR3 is TGTGCCAGCAGCTTAGAGGACAGGCTCCACTTCTCCTACAATGAGCAGTTCTTC. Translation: CASSLEDRLHFSYNEQFF.

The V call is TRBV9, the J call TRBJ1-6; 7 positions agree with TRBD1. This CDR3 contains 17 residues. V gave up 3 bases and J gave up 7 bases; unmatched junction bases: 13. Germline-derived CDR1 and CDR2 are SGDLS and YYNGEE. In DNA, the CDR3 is TGTGCCAGCAGCGCCCACCCAGGCGGGACAGCAAATTCACCCCTCCACTTT. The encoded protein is CASSAHPGGTANSPLHF.

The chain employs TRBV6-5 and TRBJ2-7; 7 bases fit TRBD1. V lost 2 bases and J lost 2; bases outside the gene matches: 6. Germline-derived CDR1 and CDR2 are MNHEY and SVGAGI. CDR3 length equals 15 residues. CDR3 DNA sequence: TGTGCCAGCAGTTACCTCCGGGACAGCGCCTACGAGCAGTACGTC. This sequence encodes CASSYLRDSAYEQYV.

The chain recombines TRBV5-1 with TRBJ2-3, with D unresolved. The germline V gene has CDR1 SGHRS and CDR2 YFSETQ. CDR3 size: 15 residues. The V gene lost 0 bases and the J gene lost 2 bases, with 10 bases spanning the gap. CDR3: CASSLVGGYTDTQYF. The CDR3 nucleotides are TGCGCCAGCAGCTTGGTTGGCGGATACACAGATACGCAGTATTTT.

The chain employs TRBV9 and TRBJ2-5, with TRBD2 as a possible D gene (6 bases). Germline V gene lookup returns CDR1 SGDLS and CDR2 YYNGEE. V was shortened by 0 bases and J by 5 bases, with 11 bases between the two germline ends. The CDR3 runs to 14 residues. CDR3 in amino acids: CASSVELAMETQYF. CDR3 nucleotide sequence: TGTGCCAGCAGCGTAGAACTAGCTATGGAGACCCAGTACTTC.

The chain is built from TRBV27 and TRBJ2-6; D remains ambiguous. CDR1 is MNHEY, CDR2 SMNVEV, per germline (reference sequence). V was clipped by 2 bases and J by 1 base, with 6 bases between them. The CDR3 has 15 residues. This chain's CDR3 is CASSLVVSGANVLTF. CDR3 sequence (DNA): TGTGCCAGCAGTTTAGTCGTTTCTGGGGCCAACGTCCTGACTTTC.

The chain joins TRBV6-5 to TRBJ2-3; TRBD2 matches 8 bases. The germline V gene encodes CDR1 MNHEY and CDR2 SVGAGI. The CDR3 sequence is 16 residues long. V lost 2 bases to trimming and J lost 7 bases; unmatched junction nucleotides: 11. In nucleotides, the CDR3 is TGTGCCAGCAGTTACCCCGGGACTAGGGGGGGTAATACGCAGTATTTT. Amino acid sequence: CASSYPGTRGGNTQYF.

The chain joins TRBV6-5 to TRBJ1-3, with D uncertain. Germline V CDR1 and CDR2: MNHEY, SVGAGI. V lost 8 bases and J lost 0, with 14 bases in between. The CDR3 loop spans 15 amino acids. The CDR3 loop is CASPNLEGSGNTIYF. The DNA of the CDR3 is TGTGCCAGCCCCAATTTGGAGGGCTCTGGAAACACCATATATTTT.

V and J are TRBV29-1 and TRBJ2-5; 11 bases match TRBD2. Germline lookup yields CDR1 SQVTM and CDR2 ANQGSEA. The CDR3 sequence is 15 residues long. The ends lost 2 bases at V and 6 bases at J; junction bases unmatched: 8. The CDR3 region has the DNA TGCAGCGTTGAACCTCATAGCGGGGGGGCCAAGACCCAGTACTTC. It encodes CSVEPHSGGAKTQYF.

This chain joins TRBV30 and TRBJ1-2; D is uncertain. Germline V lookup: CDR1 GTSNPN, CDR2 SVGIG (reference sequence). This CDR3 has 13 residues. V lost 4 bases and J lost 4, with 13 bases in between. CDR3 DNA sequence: TGTGCCTGGAATATTGGGTGGAGCTATGGCTACACCTTC. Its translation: CAWNIGWSYGYTF.

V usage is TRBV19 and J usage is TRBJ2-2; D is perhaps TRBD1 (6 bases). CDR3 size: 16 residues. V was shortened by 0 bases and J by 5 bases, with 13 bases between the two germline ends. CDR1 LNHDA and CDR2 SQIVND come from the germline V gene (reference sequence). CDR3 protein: CASSIETGLGTGELFF. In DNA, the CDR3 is TGTGCCAGTAGTATAGAGACAGGCCTCGGGACCGGGGAGCTGTTTTTT.

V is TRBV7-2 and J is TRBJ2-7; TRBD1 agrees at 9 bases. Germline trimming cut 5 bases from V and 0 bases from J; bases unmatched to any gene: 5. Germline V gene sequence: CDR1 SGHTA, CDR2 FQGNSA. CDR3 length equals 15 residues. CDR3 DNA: TGTGCCAGCAGCCAAGGGACAGGGCCCTCCTACGAGCAGTACTTC. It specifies CASSQGTGPSYEQYF.

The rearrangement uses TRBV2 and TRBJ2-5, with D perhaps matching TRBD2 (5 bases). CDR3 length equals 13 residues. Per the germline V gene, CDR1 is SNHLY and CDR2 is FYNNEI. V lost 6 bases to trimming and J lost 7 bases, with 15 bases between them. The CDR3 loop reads CASRDLASGTQYF. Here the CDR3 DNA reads TGTGCCAGCAGGGACTTAGCCTCTGGGACCCAGTACTTC.

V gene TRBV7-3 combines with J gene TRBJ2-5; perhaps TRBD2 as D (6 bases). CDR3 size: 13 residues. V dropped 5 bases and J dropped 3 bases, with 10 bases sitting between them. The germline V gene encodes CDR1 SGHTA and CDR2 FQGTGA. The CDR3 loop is CASSRGGEETQYF. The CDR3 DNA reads TGTGCCAGCAGCCGAGGCGGGGAAGAGACCCAGTACTTC.

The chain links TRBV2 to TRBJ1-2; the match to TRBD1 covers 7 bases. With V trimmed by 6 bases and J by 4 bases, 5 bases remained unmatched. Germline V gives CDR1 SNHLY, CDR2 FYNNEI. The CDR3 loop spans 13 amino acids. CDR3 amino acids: CASRTGTVYGYTF. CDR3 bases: TGTGCCAGCAGGACCGGGACAGTCTATGGCTACACCTTC. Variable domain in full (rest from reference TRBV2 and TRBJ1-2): EPEVTQTPSHQVTQMGQEVILRCVPISNHLYFYWYRQILGQKVEFLVSFYNNEISEKSEIFDDQFSVERPDGSNFTLKIRSTKLEDSAMYFCASRTGTVYGYTFGSGTRLTVV.

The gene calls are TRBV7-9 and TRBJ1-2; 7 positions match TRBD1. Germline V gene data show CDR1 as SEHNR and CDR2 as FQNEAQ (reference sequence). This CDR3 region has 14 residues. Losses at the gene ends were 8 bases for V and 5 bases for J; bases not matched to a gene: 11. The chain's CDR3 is CASGTEFLGYGYTF. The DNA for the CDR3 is TGTGCCAGCGGGACAGAATTTCTAGGTTATGGCTACACCTTC.